This note documents a single TCR beta chain sequence. The target of this receptor is not known. Base-call qualities are not available, and no considerably larger clone is one nucleotide away. The CDR3 regions of human TCRbeta chains were analyzed by immunosequencing. The paper's data handling went like this. TCRs in the repertoires were matched against a reference library of SARS-CoV-2-specific TCRs that had been generated with the MIRA antigen-specificity platform. Breadth was defined as the fraction of unique TCRs that were SARS-CoV-2-associated, and depth was defined as the fraction of total T cells that were SARS-CoV-2-associated. Using the MIRA data, every spike-specific TCR was mapped to the spike region that the TCR reacted to and assigned to either a CD4 or a CD8 class. Log10-transformed breadth and depth values were compared by one-way ANOVA with Sidak's multiple comparisons tests. The immuneACCESS repertoire file appears here via TCRdb, limited to in-frame rearrangements. These files lack a portion of the clones; in checked studies, under half of the deficit traces to unresolved V genes, and the cause of the others is not known. V and J calls and clone size are as listed in that table; D and trimming were resolved from the DNA. Within this sample are fewer than 110,000 clones, with 90% of them counted one time only. 4.5% to 5.5% of the sample is taken by the ten largest.

The sample's time point label, in plain terms: baseline before first vaccination. The vaccinee samples were drawn from two UK trials, COV001 and COV002, one of which was a single-blind randomized controlled phase 2/3 trial testing AZD1222 (ChAdOx1 nCoV-19) in healthy adults. For TCRbeta chain sequencing, PBMC samples from trial participants were taken at day 0 and at day 28 after the second dose. These data are taken from a study of T cell responses to AZD1222 COVID-19 vaccine (TCRdb year 2021). Looking at the study overall: Because spike-specific TCR depth and breadth did not differ between the two schedules, AZD1222 recipients who got a second dose at roughly 4 weeks were pooled with those who got a second dose at roughly 12 weeks. A total of 233 trial participants underwent TCR sequencing, of whom around 200 received two doses of AZD1222 and roughly 25 received two doses of the MenACWY control vaccine. Trial participants were enrolled by age into 18-55, 56-69 and 70-plus year subgroups, with roughly 160, 29 and 62 TCR-sequenced participants respectively.

Summary of the overall study and its limitations: CD4 TCRs associated with the vaccine covered the entire spike protein, and the dominant responses were in regions 160-218 and 743-854. Because no day 14 peak-response samples were available, the repertoires could be characterized only after the peak T cell response. After two AZD1222 doses, spike-specific TCR breadth and depth were significantly higher than at day 0 and than in MenACWY recipients. Reportedly, almost half of the unique spike-specific TCRs recognized epitopes lying outside the regions that are mutated in the B.1.351 and B.1.1.7 variants. Most participants were white British and females outnumbered males, and the authors suggested that clonal diversity may have been underestimated. The 56-69-year group was small, and its depth increase did not reach significance, likely because of low power. Conclusions about previously exposed vaccinees are limited, since just five or six AZD1222 recipients were seropositive for SARS-CoV-2 at baseline.

The germline V gene supplies CDR1 SQVTM and CDR2 ANQGSEA. Its CDR3 holds 13 amino acids, cysteine through phenylalanine. Solely the CDR3 DNA is kept, with 39 bases framed from the first base. Between the V and J ends, shortened by 4 bases and 0 bases respectively, the junction contains 7 bases. The clonotype was recovered from an adult in good health. The source was peripheral blood, collected on day 0 of AZD1222 vaccination. The V and J segments used are TRBV29-1 and TRBJ1-3, with the D gene not clear enough to name. The DNA sequence reads TGCAGCGTTGCGGGCCCCTCTGGAAACACCATATATTTT. Its translation is CSVAGPSGNTIYF.